The next 10 T cell receptor beta chains were all read from a single sample in a study of blood T cell repertoires in COVID-19. Measured with immunoSEQ multiplex PCR; TCRdb has only the in-frame clones, and not every one. Of about 330,000 clones detected, approximately 84% appear once; the ten largest clones hold about 0.93%. Sequencing was performed on PBMCs or T cells enriched from blood (not recorded which). Receptor source: a woman aged 30 to 39 who had recovered from COVID-19.

J is TRBJ2-5 and V is TRBV7-9; TRBD2 agrees at 7 bases. The CDR3 covers 17 residues. CDR1 is SEHNR and CDR2 is FQNEAQ in the germline V gene (reference sequence). J gave up 0 bases and V 2 bases, and 9 bases lay outside the gene matches. Here the CDR3 reads CASSLRPGEGYQETQYF. In DNA form, the CDR3 reads TGTGCCAGCAGCTTACGACCGGGGGAGGGGTACCAAGAGACCCAGTACTTC. The whole variable domain, filled in from reference TRBV7-9 and TRBJ2-5, reads DTGVSQNPRHKITKRGQNVTFRCDPISEHNRLYWYRQTLGQGPEFLTYFQNEAQLEKSRLLSDRFSAERPKGSFSTLEIQRTEQGDSAMYLCASSLRPGEGYQETQYFGPGTRLLVL.

This chain uses TRBV28 with TRBJ1-6; a possible D gene is TRBD1 (5 bases). V dropped 4 bases and J dropped 0 bases, with 10 bases sitting between them. This CDR3 comprises 16 residues. Looked up from germline, CDR1 is MDHEN and CDR2 is SYDVKM. The CDR3 reads CASSSGWRSYNSPLHF. Here the CDR3 DNA reads TGTGCCAGCAGTTCAGGGTGGCGCTCCTATAATTCACCCCTCCACTTT. The full variable domain, with the rest looked up from reference TRBV28 and TRBJ1-6, is DVKVTQSSRYLVKRTGEKVFLECVQDMDHENMFWYRQDPGLGLRLIYFSYDVKMKEKGDIPEGYSVSREKKERFSLILESASTNQTSMYLCASSSGWRSYNSPLHFGNGTRLTVT.

This clone was counted once. The chain combines TRBV20-1 with TRBJ1-1; a possible D gene is TRBD1 (5 bases). This CDR3 spans 13 amino acids. Trimming took 3 bases from V and 8 from J, leaving 16 bases between them. CDR1 and CDR2 (germline): DFQATT, SNEGSKA (reference sequence). CDR3: CSASSGGEREAFF. The CDR3, as DNA: TGCAGTGCTAGTAGCGGGGGAGAGAGAGAAGCTTTCTTT.

CDR3 DNA sequence: TGCGCCAGCAGCTTGGCCGAGACAACCAATTATGGCTACACCTTC. Its translation: CASSLAETTNYGYTF. The chain has TRBV5-1 and TRBJ1-2; D remains ambiguous. V was shortened by 0 bases and J by 5 bases, with 14 bases between the two germline ends. The CDR3 runs 15 residues. The germline gives CDR1 SGHRS, CDR2 YFSETQ.

The J gene is TRBJ2-2, the V gene TRBV5-6; 7 bases match TRBD1. The germline CDR1 and CDR2 sequences are SGHDT and YYEEEE. The CDR3 is 16 amino acids. V lost 0 bases, J lost 4 bases, and 6 bases stayed unmatched. This chain's CDR3 is CASSLEGARRTGELFF. CDR3 coding DNA: TGTGCCAGCAGCTTGGAGGGGGCGCGGCGCACCGGGGAGCTGTTTTTT.

V usage is TRBV9 and J usage is TRBJ1-2, with TRBD1 matching over 9 bases. The CDR3 runs 15 residues. Per the germline V gene, CDR1 is SGDLS and CDR2 is YYNGEE. V shed 10 bases and J 3 bases; nucleotides not matched to a gene: 13. The CDR3 nucleotides are TGTGCCGGGTCGCGGGGGACAGGGACACACTATGGCTACACCTTC. It is translated as CAGSRGTGTHYGYTF.

This clone was seen only once. J is TRBJ1-1 and V is TRBV7-2, with TRBD1 matching over 8 bases. The CDR3 sequence is 13 residues long. V shed 5 bases, J shed 8 bases, and the junction held 7 bases outside the gene matches. The germline V gene has CDR1 SGHTA and CDR2 FQGNSA. The CDR3 is CASSQQGGSEAFF. In nucleotides, the CDR3 is TGTGCCAGCAGCCAACAGGGGGGGTCCGAAGCTTTCTTT.

V usage is TRBV29-1 and J usage is TRBJ1-2, with 9 bases matching TRBD1. The CDR3 spans 16 residues. Germline loops: CDR1 SQVTM, CDR2 ANQGSEA. Unmatched junction bases numbered 11, after V lost 1 base and J lost 5 bases. CDR3 amino acids: CSVEGSRTGEVYGYTF. CDR3 nucleotides: TGCAGCGTTGAAGGTTCCCGGACAGGGGAAGTATATGGCTACACCTTC.

The chain joins TRBV6-1 to TRBJ1-2; D might be TRBD1 (6 bases). The germline V gene encodes CDR1 MNHNS and CDR2 SASEGT. The CDR3 has 13 amino acids. Trimming cost V 3 bases and J 4 bases, with 9 bases left between them. CDR3 residues: CASSDDRIYGYTF. The CDR3 region has the DNA TGTGCCAGCAGTGATGACAGGATCTATGGCTACACCTTC.

The rearrangement links TRBV29-1 to TRBJ1-1; no firm D call. In germline, CDR1 is SQVTM, CDR2 ANQGSEA. Deletions cut 6 bases from V and 0 bases from J, with 11 bases between. The CDR3 spans 13 residues. The CDR3 spells CSVHFRMNTEAFF. The CDR3 DNA reads as TGCAGCGTGCACTTCCGCATGAACACTGAAGCTTTCTTT.